Given below is one TCR beta chain in context. This record belongs to a study of blood T cell repertoires in COVID-19. This table comes from immunoSEQ multiplex PCR, and its TCRdb copy is limited to in-frame clones, with some not included. Among roughly 180,000 clones listed, 79% were seen once. The CDR3 is made up of 14 amino acids. Germline V gene data show CDR1 as MNHEY and CDR2 as SVGAGI. V was shortened by 5 bases and J by 4 bases, with 15 bases between the two germline ends. This chain joins TRBV6-5 and TRBJ2-7; D gene ambiguous. This receptor was taken from a woman aged 55-70 years with COVID-19, enrolled during active disease. The material sequenced was peripheral blood. CDR3 sequence reads: CASSPLGLAYEQYF. The CDR3, as DNA: TGTGCCAGCAGTCCCCTAGGTCTTGCGTACGAGCAGTACTTC.